This T cell receptor beta chain was captured in a study of identical twins. TCRdb analysed the 5' RACE reads with MiXCR anew, one entry per CDR3 protein. The table records 450,000 or so distinct CDR3 sequences, over 12% of them present only once. Overall study results and limits: The abundant beta clonotypes from cord blood had fewer insertions, and memory repertoires had none of this. Out-of-frame alpha sequences common to twins exhibited an excess of low generation probability.

Notes on this clonotype: Its antigen is not known.

The CDR3 loop spans 11 amino acids. The V and J ends lost 8 bases and 7 bases respectively, with 12 bases between them. These data also formed part of another study, on yellow fever vaccine responses in identical twins. That work adds: Twins reportedly appeared to share part of their vaccine T cell response while keeping part individual.

The chain links TRBV12-3 or TRBV12-4 to TRBJ2-7; tentatively, D is TRBD1 (6 bases). This TCR came from a woman younger than 35 in good health. Sequenced material: CD4+ T cells sorted from blood. The CDR3 is CASGDRWEQYF. For the CDR3, the DNA is TGTGCCAGCGGTGACAGGTGGGAGCAGTACTTC.